This note documents a single T cell receptor beta chain sequence. The data originate from a study of blood T cell repertoires in COVID-19. The overall study: In each case, the material was cDNA or gDNA derived from T cells, B-cell-depleted T cells, or PBMCs.

Per the authors' pipeline: Reference gene primers were amplified, and this amplification served to estimate nucleated cell counts. Libraries were prepared by immunoSEQ multiplex PCR; TCRdb keeps only in-frame clonotypes and omits some of them. Clone size and V and J calls were adopted from that table, with D and trimming inferred from the DNA. The data contain some 74,000 clones, more than 75% of them singletons. The sequenced sample consisted of peripheral blood. This receptor was obtained from a man aged 45-60 years with active COVID-19.

In DNA, the CDR3 is TGCGCCAGCAGCCAAGCCCAGGGTGACTATGGCTACACCTTC. Translated: CASSQAQGDYGYTF. The chain has TRBV4-3 and TRBJ1-2; D may be TRBD1 (5 bases). The CDR3 has 14 amino acids. Germline V gene sequence: CDR1 LGHNA, CDR2 YSLEER. Trimming left V 1 base short and J 3 bases short, with 9 bases between.